This T cell receptor (beta chain) stems from a study of cytomegalovirus exposure and HLA in healthy donors. Only in-frame clones appear in the TCRdb table, and some are missing; sequencing was by immunoSEQ multiplex PCR. The table lists about 200,000 clones, more than 70% of them singletons, with roughly 1.5% in the top ten. The CDR3 has 16 amino acids. Germline loops: CDR1 SGHRS, CDR2 YFSETQ. The V end was cut by 4 bases, the J end by 5 bases, with 19 bases between. On this clone: As yet, its antigen is unknown.

General study results and limits: Clusters of TCRs from the first cohort tended to co-occur in the 120 or so validation repertoires (as a later analysis found).

The clonotype originates from a young woman in good health and CMV-seronegative. The rearrangement joins TRBV5-1 to TRBJ2-1; D may be TRBD1 (6 bases). The sequencing input was PBMCs. CDR3 loop: CASSVRDNFRDNEQFF. As DNA, the CDR3 is TGCGCCAGCAGCGTACGGGACAATTTCCGTGACAATGAGCAGTTCTTC.